This TCR beta chain was retrieved from a study of cytomegalovirus exposure and HLA in healthy donors. Across the whole study: Some 200 million T cells yielded more than 90 million unique TCR beta sequences in earlier analysis.

CDR3 length: 13 amino acids. Trimming shortened V by 0 bases and J by 4 bases, and 6 bases separated the two germline ends. Germline CDR1 SGHDN, CDR2 FVKESK. Use of 60 Vbeta and 13 Jbeta primers characterized the PCR. Sequenced by immunoSEQ multiplex PCR; TCRdb stores in-frame clones only, minus some. Seen here are about 110,000 clones, 70% to 75% observed once, and the top ten hold 2.8%. Findings of the study overall: Later analysis revealed greater clonal expansion in HLA-associated TCR beta chains than in equally common others.

Remarks on this clone: Its target is not known.

The sequencing sample was made of PBMCs. This sequence originates from a female donor in good health and CMV-seronegative. The chain has TRBV14 and TRBJ1-2; no reliable D call. The CDR3 is CASSQERSYGYTF. CDR3 nucleotide sequence: TGTGCCAGCAGCCAAGAACGGTCCTATGGCTACACCTTC.